The entry that follows covers one TCR beta chain sequence. The antigen is not known. Trimming removed 7 bases from V and 2 bases from J, with 9 bases in between. Germline V gene data show CDR1 as LNHDA and CDR2 as SQIVND (reference sequence). The CDR3 has 12 residues. This entry is derived from a study of siplizumab effects on memory and regulatory T cells. Findings of the study overall: With siplizumab, cumulative frequency of CD4+ memory-derived alloreactive sequences dropped significantly. Naive T cells apparently outstripped memory cells in diversity and seemed major alloresponse contributors.

The data were produced by immunoSEQ multiplex PCR, yet TCRdb's version contains in-frame clones alone and is incomplete. Of roughly 120,000 clones in the sample, approximately 94% were seen once. Specimen: non-Treg CD4+ T cells sorted from blood. The chain carries TRBV19 and TRBJ2-7, with D possibly matching TRBD1 (6 bases). This receptor was obtained from a human donor in good health. The CDR3 protein is CASTGEPYEQYF. The CDR3 DNA is TGTGCCAGTACAGGGGAACCCTACGAGCAGTACTTC.